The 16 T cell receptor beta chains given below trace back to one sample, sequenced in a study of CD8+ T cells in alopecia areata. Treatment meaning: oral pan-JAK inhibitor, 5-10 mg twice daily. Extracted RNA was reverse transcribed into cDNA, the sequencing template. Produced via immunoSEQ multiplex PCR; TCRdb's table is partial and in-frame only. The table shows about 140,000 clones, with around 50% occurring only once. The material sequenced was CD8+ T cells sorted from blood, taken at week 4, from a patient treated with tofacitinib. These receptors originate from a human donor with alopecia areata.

The CDR3 loop reads CASSALGLEAYEQYF. The CDR3 bases are TGTGCCAGCAGCGCCTTGGGGTTGGAGGCCTACGAGCAGTACTTC. This rearrangement joins TRBV13 to TRBJ2-7; D is possibly TRBD2 (5 bases). Germline V gene data show CDR1 as PRHDT and CDR2 as FYEKMQ (reference sequence). The CDR3 is 15 amino acids. Trimming pared 5 bases from V and 2 bases from J, leaving 16 bases between.

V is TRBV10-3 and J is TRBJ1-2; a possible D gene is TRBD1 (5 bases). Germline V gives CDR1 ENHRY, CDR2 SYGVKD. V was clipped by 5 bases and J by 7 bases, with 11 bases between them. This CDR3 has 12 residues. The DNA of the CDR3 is TGTGCCATCAGTTCAGGGTTACCTGGCTACACCTTC. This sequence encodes CAISSGLPGYTF.

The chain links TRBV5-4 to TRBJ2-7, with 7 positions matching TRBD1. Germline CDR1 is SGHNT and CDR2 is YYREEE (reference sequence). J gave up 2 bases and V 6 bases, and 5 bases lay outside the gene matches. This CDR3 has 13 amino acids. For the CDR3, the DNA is TGTGCCAGCATCAGGACAGGAACCTACGAGCAGTACTTC. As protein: CASIRTGTYEQYF.

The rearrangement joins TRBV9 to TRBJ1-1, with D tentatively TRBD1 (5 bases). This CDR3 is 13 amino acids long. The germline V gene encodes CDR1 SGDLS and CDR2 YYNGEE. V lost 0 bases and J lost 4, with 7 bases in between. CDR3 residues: CASSVGGTTEAFF. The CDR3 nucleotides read TGTGCCAGCAGCGTAGGCGGGACCACTGAAGCTTTCTTT.

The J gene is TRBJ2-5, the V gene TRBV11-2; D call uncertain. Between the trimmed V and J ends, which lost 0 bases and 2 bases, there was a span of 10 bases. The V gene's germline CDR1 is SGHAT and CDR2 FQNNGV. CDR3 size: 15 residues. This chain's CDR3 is CASSLETFPQETQYF. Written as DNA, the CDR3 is TGTGCCAGCAGCTTAGAGACATTCCCTCAAGAGACCCAGTACTTC.

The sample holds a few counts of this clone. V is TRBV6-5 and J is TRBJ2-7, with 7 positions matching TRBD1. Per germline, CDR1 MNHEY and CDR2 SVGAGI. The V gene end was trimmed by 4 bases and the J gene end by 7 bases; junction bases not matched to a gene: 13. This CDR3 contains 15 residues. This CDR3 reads CASSSFGTVGGEQYF. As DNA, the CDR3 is TGTGCCAGCAGTTCATTCGGGACAGTCGGAGGTGAGCAGTACTTC.

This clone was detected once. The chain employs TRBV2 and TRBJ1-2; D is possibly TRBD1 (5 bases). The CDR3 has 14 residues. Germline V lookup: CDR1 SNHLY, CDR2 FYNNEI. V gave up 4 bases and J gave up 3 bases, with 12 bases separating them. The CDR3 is CASSAGTADYGYTF. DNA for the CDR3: TGTGCCAGCAGTGCCGGGACGGCTGACTATGGCTACACCTTC. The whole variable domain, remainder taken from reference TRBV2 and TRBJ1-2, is EPEVTQTPSHQVTQMGQEVILRCVPISNHLYFYWYRQILGQKVEFLVSFYNNEISEKSEIFDDQFSVERPDGSNFTLKIRSTKLEDSAMYFCASSAGTADYGYTFGSGTRLTVV.

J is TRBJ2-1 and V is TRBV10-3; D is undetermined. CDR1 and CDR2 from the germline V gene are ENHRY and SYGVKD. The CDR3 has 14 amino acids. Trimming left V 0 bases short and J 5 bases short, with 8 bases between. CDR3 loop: CAISESSGHNEQFF. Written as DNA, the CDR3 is TGTGCCATCAGTGAGTCGAGTGGACACAATGAGCAGTTCTTC.

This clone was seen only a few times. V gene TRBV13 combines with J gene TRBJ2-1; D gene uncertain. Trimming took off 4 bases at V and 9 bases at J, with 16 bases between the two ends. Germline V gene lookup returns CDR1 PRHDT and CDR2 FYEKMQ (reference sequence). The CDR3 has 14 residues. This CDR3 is CASSSLALAPEQFF. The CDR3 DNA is TGTGCCAGCAGCTCCCTCGCCTTGGCCCCTGAGCAGTTCTTC.

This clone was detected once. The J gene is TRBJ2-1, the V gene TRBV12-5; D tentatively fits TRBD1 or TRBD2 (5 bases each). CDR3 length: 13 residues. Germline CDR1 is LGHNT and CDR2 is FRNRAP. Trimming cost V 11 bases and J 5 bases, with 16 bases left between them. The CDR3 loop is CASGPKRHNEQFF. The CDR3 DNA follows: TGTGCTTCGGGGCCCAAGCGGCACAATGAGCAGTTCTTC.

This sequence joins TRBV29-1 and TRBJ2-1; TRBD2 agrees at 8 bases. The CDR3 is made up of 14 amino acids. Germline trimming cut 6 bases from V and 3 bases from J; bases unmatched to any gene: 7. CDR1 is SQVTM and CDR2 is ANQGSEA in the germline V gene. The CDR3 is CSVGLAWLYNEQFF. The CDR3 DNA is TGCAGCGTCGGACTAGCATGGCTCTACAATGAGCAGTTCTTC.

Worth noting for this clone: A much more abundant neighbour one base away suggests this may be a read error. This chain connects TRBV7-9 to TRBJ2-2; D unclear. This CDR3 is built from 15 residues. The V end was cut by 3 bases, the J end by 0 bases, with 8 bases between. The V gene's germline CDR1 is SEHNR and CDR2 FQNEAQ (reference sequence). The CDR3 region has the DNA TGTGCCAGCAGCTTTAAGGGAACGAACACCGGGGAGCTGTTTTTT. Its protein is CASSFKGTNTGELFF.

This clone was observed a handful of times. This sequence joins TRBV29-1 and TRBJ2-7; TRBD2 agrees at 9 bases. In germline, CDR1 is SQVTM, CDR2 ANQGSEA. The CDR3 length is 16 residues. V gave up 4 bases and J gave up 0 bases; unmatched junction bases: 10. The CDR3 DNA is TGCAGCGTTGTAGAGGGTAGCGGGGGATCCTCCTACGAGCAGTACTTC. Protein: CSVVEGSGGSSYEQYF.

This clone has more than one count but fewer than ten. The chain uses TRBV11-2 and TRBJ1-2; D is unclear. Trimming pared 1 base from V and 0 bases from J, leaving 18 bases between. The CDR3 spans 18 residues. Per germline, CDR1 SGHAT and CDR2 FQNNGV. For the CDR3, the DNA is TGTGCCAGCAGCTTAGGAGTCTTCCCCGGAGACGCTAACTATGGCTACACCTTC. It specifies CASSLGVFPGDANYGYTF.

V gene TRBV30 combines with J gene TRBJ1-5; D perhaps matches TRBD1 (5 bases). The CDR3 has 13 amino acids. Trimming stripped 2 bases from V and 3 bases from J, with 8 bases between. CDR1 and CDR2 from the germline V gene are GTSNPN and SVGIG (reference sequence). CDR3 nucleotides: TGTGCCTGGAGTTTAGGGGTCAATCAGCCCCAGCATTTT. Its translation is CAWSLGVNQPQHF.

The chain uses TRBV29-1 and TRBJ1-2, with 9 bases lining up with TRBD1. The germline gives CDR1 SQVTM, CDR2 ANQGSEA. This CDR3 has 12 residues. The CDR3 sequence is CSFSEGTGLYTF. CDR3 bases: TGCAGTTTCTCGGAGGGGACAGGGTTATACACCTTC.